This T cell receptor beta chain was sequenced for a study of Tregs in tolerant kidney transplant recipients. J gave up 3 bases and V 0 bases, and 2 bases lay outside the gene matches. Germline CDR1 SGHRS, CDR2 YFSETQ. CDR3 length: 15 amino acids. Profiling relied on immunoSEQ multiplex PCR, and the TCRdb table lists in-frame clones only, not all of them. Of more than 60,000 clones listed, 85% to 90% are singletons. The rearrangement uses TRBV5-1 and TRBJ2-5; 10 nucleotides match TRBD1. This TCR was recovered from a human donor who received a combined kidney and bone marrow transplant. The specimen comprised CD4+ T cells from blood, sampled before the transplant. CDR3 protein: CASSLAGTGEETQYF. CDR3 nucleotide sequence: TGCGCCAGCAGCTTGGCCGGGACAGGGGAAGAGACCCAGTACTTC.